Each of the 29 T cell receptor beta chains below was sequenced from the same sample in a study of CD8 T cells in Susac syndrome. The RNA input was 0.5 to 1 ug, and it was reverse transcribed with random hexamers. MiXCR, run by TCRdb on the immunoSEQ multiplex PCR reads, gives a single entry per CDR3 protein. The data show about 200,000 distinct CDR3 sequences, roughly 96% seen once. Sequencing used CD4+ T cells from PBMCs. These receptors were collected from a human donor with multiple sclerosis.

The chain uses TRBV20-1 and TRBJ2-5; TRBD1 aligns across 12 bases. Germline values: CDR1 DFQATT, CDR2 SNEGSKA (reference sequence). There are 15 residues in the CDR3. V lost 0 bases, J lost 4 bases, and 3 bases stayed unmatched. CDR3 sequence: CSARDGTGGRETQYF. The CDR3 DNA sequence: TGCAGTGCTAGAGATGGGACAGGGGGCAGAGAGACCCAGTACTTC.

This CDR3 is CASSSRMLNEQFF. As DNA, the CDR3 is TGTGCCAGCAGCTCCCGTATGTTGAATGAGCAGTTCTTC. The gene calls are TRBV7-9 and TRBJ2-1; no firm D call. Trimming removed 4 bases at V and 7 bases at J, with 11 bases between. This CDR3 has 13 amino acids. Germline-derived CDR1 and CDR2 are SEHNR and FQNEAQ (reference sequence).

The chain uses TRBV20-1 and TRBJ2-3, with D perhaps TRBD2 (6 bases). Germline V gene data show CDR1 as DFQATT and CDR2 as SNEGSKA (reference sequence). The CDR3 is 14 residues long. V was clipped by 6 bases and J by 10 bases, with 23 bases between them. The CDR3 nucleotides read TGCAGTGCCAAATACCCGGGACTCTCGACGGCGCAGTATTTT. Amino acids: CSAKYPGLSTAQYF.

The rearrangement joins TRBV7-9 to TRBJ2-1; D perhaps matches TRBD1 (6 bases). Trimming removed 5 bases at V and 0 bases at J, with 11 bases between. The germline V gene has CDR1 SEHNR and CDR2 FQNEAQ (reference sequence). The CDR3 length is 15 residues. The CDR3 DNA is TGTGCCAGCAGCGCCCGAGGGGGCTCCTACAATGAGCAGTTCTTC. This codes for CASSARGGSYNEQFF.

CDR3 region: CASSLLGTEAFF. The CDR3 region has the DNA TGCGCCAGCAGCTTGTTGGGCACTGAAGCTTTCTTT. V and J are TRBV5-1 and TRBJ1-1; D unresolved. The CDR3 totals 12 residues. CDR1 is SGHRS and CDR2 is YFSETQ in the germline V gene. Trimming took off 1 base at V and 4 bases at J, with 5 bases between the two ends. Together with reference TRBV5-1 and TRBJ1-1, the CDR3 gives the full variable domain: KAGVTQTPRYLIKTRGQQVTLSCSPISGHRSVSWYQQTPGQGLQFLFEYFSETQRNKGNFPGRFSGRQFSNSRSEMNVSTLELGDSALYLCASSLLGTEAFFGQGTRLTVV.

V and J are TRBV15 and TRBJ2-3, with D perhaps TRBD2 (6 bases). The ends were cut back, 7 bases at V and 0 bases at J, with 8 bases in the middle. Germline V gene sequence: CDR1 LNHNV, CDR2 YYDKDF (reference sequence). The length of the CDR3 is 13 residues. CDR3 nucleotides: TGTGCCACCATGCGGGGAAGCACAGATACGCAGTATTTT. Encoded protein: CATMRGSTDTQYF.

V usage is TRBV4-1 and J usage is TRBJ2-5; TRBD2 matches at 13 bases. The CDR3 consists of 15 residues. V dropped 3 bases and J dropped 5; count of bases not matched to a gene: 3. From germline, CDR1 is MGHRA and CDR2 YSYEKL. This CDR3 reads CASSQGLAGTETQYF. The CDR3 DNA sequence: TGCGCCAGCAGCCAGGGACTAGCGGGAACCGAGACCCAGTACTTC.

CDR3 residues: CASSTGQGAGNEQFF. DNA of the CDR3: TGTGCCAGCAGCACTGGACAGGGGGCTGGGAATGAGCAGTTCTTC. The chain employs TRBV12-3 or TRBV12-4 and TRBJ2-1; 11 nucleotides agree with TRBD1. The length of the CDR3 is 15 residues. Trimming at V came to 6 bases and at J to 7 bases, leaving 8 bases not matched to a gene.

V gene TRBV12-3 or TRBV12-4 combines with J gene TRBJ2-1, with unresolved D. V gave up 5 bases and J gave up 6 bases, with 14 bases separating them. This CDR3 spans 14 amino acids. CDR3 nucleotide sequence: TGTGCCAGCAGTCGTAGTGGTTGGGGCAATGAGCAGTTCTTC. It is translated as CASSRSGWGNEQFF.

The chain joins TRBV15 to TRBJ2-2; no reliable D call. The CDR3 covers 14 residues. Germline V CDR1 and CDR2: LNHNV, YYDKDF (reference sequence). Trimming took off 1 base at V and 1 base at J, with 4 bases between the two ends. This CDR3 is CATSRGQNTGELFF. Written as DNA, the CDR3 is TGTGCCACCAGCAGAGGACAGAACACCGGGGAGCTGTTTTTT.

The rearrangement joins TRBV29-1 to TRBJ1-2; no clear D gene. The CDR3 covers 13 residues. The ends were cut back, 6 bases at V and 3 bases at J, with 14 bases in the middle. Per germline, CDR1 SQVTM and CDR2 ANQGSEA. CDR3 sequence: CSVADLTHYGYTF. The CDR3 coding sequence is TGCAGCGTGGCAGACCTTACCCACTATGGCTACACCTTC.

CDR3 in DNA: TGTGCCAGCAGCCCCTCTACGTCCCCCCTCCACTTT. Amino acids: CASSPSTSPLHF. The chain is built from TRBV3-1 and TRBJ1-6, with D uncertain. The CDR3 is 12 amino acids. Trimming left V 4 bases short and J 13 bases short, with 11 bases between. Germline CDR1 is LGHDT and CDR2 is YNNKEL (reference sequence).

This clonotype was detected only a few times. Sequence at one end of the junction differs from germline and may be a read error. This chain connects TRBV7-9 to TRBJ2-5; TRBD2 aligns across 7 bases. The germline V gene has CDR1 SEHNR and CDR2 FQNEAQ (reference sequence). This CDR3 is built from 12 residues. In DNA form, the CDR3 reads TGTGCCAGCAGCCTAGCGGAAGAGACCCAGTACTTC. This codes for CASSLAEETQYF.

V gene TRBV29-1 combines with J gene TRBJ2-7; D uncertain. Germline-derived CDR1 and CDR2 are SQVTM and ANQGSEA. This CDR3 is built from 14 residues. The germline V and J ends were trimmed by 4 bases and 4 bases, with 17 bases remaining between them. CDR3 residues: CSVAVGKRGYEQYF. In DNA, the CDR3 is TGCAGCGTTGCCGTGGGCAAGCGAGGTTACGAGCAGTACTTC.

This chain connects TRBV5-1 to TRBJ2-7, with 8 bases identical to TRBD2. Germline trimming cut 4 bases from V and 0 bases from J; bases unmatched to any gene: 6. CDR1 is SGHRS, CDR2 YFSETQ, per germline. The length of the CDR3 is 15 residues. The CDR3 protein is CASSLIAGSSYEQYF. The CDR3 nucleotides are TGCGCCAGCAGCCTGATAGCGGGGAGCTCCTACGAGCAGTACTTC.

This chain connects TRBV12-3 or TRBV12-4 to TRBJ1-1; D gene unclear. This CDR3 spans 16 amino acids. The germline V and J ends were trimmed by 2 bases and 7 bases, with 20 bases remaining between them. CDR3 coding DNA: TGTGCCAGCAGTTTAAGGCGTCTGGAGAGGGAGGGTGAAGCTTTCTTT. It yields the protein CASSLRRLEREGEAFF.

The rearrangement links TRBV5-1 to TRBJ2-1; D is undetermined. The CDR3 runs 14 residues. Germline values: CDR1 SGHRS, CDR2 YFSETQ. V dropped 0 bases and J dropped 8 bases, with 12 bases sitting between them. CDR3 loop: CASSLGGVSDEQFF. The DNA of the CDR3 is TGCGCCAGCAGCTTGGGTGGGGTTTCGGATGAGCAGTTCTTC.

The chain couples TRBV3-1 to TRBJ1-1; D is ambiguous. The CDR3 has 14 residues. Germline CDR1 is LGHDT and CDR2 is YNNKEL (reference sequence). The ends were cut back, 3 bases at V and 1 base at J, with 9 bases in the middle. The CDR3 coding sequence is TGTGCCAGCAGCCATCCTTCCAGGAACACTGAAGCTTTCTTT. Amino acid sequence: CASSHPSRNTEAFF.

The chain links TRBV18 to TRBJ2-7, with D perhaps TRBD1 (6 bases). Germline CDR1 KGHSH, CDR2 LQKENI. V was clipped by 6 bases and J by 1 base, with 16 bases between them. CDR3 length: 15 residues. The CDR3 coding sequence is TGTGCCAGCTCTCCCACCGGGACACAATCCTACGAGCAGTACTTC. Translated: CASSPTGTQSYEQYF.

The CDR3 loop reads CASSVAWSSAPYEQYF. The CDR3 DNA reads as TGTGCCAGCAGCGTAGCTTGGAGTTCCGCCCCCTACGAGCAGTACTTC. The chain combines TRBV9 with TRBJ2-7; no clear D gene. Per the germline V gene, CDR1 is SGDLS and CDR2 is YYNGEE. The CDR3 totals 16 residues. V was clipped by 0 bases and J by 2 bases, with 15 bases between them.

The J gene is TRBJ2-4, the V gene TRBV29-1; TRBD2 might be the D (6 bases). With 4 bases removed from V and 5 bases from J, the gap between germline ends came to 9 bases. The length of the CDR3 is 12 residues. CDR1 and CDR2 (germline): SQVTM, ANQGSEA. CDR3 residues: CSVAGSENIQYF. CDR3 bases: TGCAGCGTTGCCGGGAGTGAAAACATTCAGTACTTC.

V gene TRBV20-1 combines with J gene TRBJ2-5; 9 bases fit TRBD2. J gave up 9 bases and V 0 bases, and 11 bases lay outside the gene matches. The V gene's germline CDR1 is DFQATT and CDR2 SNEGSKA (reference sequence). This CDR3 comprises 15 residues. The CDR3 DNA follows: TGCAGTGCTAGAGATAGGGCTAGCGGGGAAAGGGCCCAGTACTTC. It codes for CSARDRASGERAQYF.

This chain joins TRBV20-1 and TRBJ2-7; the match to TRBD1 covers 10 bases. The V gene's germline CDR1 is DFQATT and CDR2 SNEGSKA (reference sequence). The J segment lost 3 bases and the V segment lost 5 bases, leaving 1 base of the junction unmatched. This CDR3 is built from 12 residues. CDR3 in amino acids: CSAGTGVYEQYF. For the CDR3, the DNA is TGCAGTGCTGGGACAGGGGTCTACGAGCAGTACTTC.

The genes are TRBV6-5 and TRBJ2-5; no firm D call. Germline V gene lookup returns CDR1 MNHEY and CDR2 SVGAGI. Trimming removed 3 bases from V and 5 bases from J, with 7 bases in between. The CDR3 is 12 residues long. CDR3 nucleotides: TGTGCCAGCAGTTATCCCTCGGAGACCCAGTACTTC. Translated, it gives CASSYPSETQYF.

The CDR3 sequence: CASSLDTGELFF. CDR3 coding DNA: TGTGCCAGCAGCTTAGATACCGGGGAGCTGTTTTTT. The chain employs TRBV11-3 and TRBJ2-2; unclear D gene. The CDR3 is 12 residues long. The germline V gene has CDR1 SGHNT and CDR2 YENEEA. The V and J ends lost 0 bases and 5 bases respectively, with 1 base between them.

The chain is built from TRBV6-5 and TRBJ1-2, with D hard to call. Germline V CDR1 and CDR2: MNHEY, SVGAGI. V lost 2 bases and J 5 bases, leaving 9 bases between the germline ends. This CDR3 comprises 13 residues. CDR3 amino acids: CASSYRRSYGYTF. The CDR3 bases are TGTGCCAGCAGTTACCGCAGGAGTTATGGCTACACCTTC.

This clonotype was observed once. This chain links TRBV30 with TRBJ2-7, with unresolved D. V was shortened by 3 bases and J by 5 bases, with 8 bases between the two germline ends. The CDR3 has 11 amino acids. The germline V gene encodes CDR1 GTSNPN and CDR2 SVGIG (reference sequence). In nucleotides, the CDR3 is TGTGCCTGGAGCGAGGCCAACGAGCAGTACTTC. Protein product: CAWSEANEQYF.

This clonotype has a single count. V gene TRBV7-2 combines with J gene TRBJ2-7, with a possible D match to TRBD2 (5 bases). The CDR3 covers 15 residues. The germline V and J ends were trimmed by 1 base and 0 bases, with 10 bases remaining between them. Germline CDR1 and CDR2: SGHTA and FQGNSA. The CDR3 sequence is CASSLGTPISYEQYF. In DNA, the CDR3 is TGTGCCAGCAGCTTAGGGACTCCGATCTCCTACGAGCAGTACTTC.

This chain joins TRBV27 and TRBJ2-5; 7 bases map to TRBD2. After removal of 5 bases from V and 5 bases from J, the junction contained 5 bases not matched to a gene. CDR3 length: 13 residues. The germline CDR1 and CDR2 sequences are MNHEY and SMNVEV (reference sequence). This CDR3 is CASSAPGGETQYF. The CDR3 region has the DNA TGTGCCAGCAGTGCCCCCGGGGGGGAGACCCAGTACTTC.